This TCR beta chain was identified in a study of blood T cell repertoires in COVID-19. Across the study: T cells, B-cell-depleted T cells, or PBMCs provided the cDNA or gDNA that served as material.

Original processing notes: By means of reference gene primer amplification, nucleated cell counts were estimated. Method: immunoSEQ multiplex PCR; TCRdb's copy keeps in-frame clones and lacks some. D and trimming come from the DNA, and the V and J calls and clone size come from that table. Of 300,000 to 400,000 clones listed, approximately 90% are singletons. The CDR3 length is 16 residues. V dropped 3 bases and J dropped 0; count of bases not matched to a gene: 4. Per the germline V gene, CDR1 is KGHSH and CDR2 is LQKENI. The genes are TRBV18 and TRBJ1-3; 8 bases fit TRBD1. The receptor was isolated from a woman under 30 who had recovered from COVID-19. Material: peripheral blood. DNA of the CDR3: TGTGCCAGCTCACCCCGACAGGGGCTCTCTGGAAACACCATATATTTT. Translated: CASSPRQGLSGNTIYF.